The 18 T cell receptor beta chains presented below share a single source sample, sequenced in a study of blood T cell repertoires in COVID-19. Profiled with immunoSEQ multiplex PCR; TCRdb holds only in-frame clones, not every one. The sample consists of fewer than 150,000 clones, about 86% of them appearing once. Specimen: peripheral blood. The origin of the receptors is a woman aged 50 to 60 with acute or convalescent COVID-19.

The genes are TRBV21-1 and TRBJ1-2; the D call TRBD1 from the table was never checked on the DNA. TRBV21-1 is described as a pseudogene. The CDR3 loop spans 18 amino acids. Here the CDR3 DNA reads TGTGCCAGCAGCAAAGCGCTTGGGGGGACAGGGGTTAAGTATGGCTACACCTTC. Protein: CASSKALGGTGVKYGYTF.

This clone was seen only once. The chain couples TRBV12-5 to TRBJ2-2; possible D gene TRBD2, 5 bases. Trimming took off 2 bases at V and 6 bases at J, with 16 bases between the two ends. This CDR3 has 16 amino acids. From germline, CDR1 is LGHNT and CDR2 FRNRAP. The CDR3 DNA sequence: TGTGCTAGTGGTTTGTACCGTGGAGGCGTCGCCGGGGAGCTGTTTTTT. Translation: CASGLYRGGVAGELFF.

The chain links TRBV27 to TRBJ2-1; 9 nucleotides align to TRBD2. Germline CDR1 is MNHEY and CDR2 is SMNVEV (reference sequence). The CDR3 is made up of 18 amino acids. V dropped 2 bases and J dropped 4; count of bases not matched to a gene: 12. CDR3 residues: CASSLTGLAPRGYNEQFF. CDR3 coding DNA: TGTGCCAGCAGTTTAACGGGACTAGCTCCGAGGGGGTACAATGAGCAGTTCTTC.

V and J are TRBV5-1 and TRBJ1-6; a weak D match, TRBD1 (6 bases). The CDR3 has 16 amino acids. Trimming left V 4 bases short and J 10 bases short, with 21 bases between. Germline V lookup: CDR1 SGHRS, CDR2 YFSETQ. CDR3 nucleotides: TGCGCCAGCAGCCTGGTCGCGGCAGGGGAGACATCACCCCTCCACTTT. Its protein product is CASSLVAAGETSPLHF.

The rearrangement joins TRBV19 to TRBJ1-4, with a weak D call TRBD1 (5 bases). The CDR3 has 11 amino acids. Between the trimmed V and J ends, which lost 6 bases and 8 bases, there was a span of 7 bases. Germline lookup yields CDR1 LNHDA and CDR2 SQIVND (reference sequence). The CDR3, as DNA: TGTGCCAGTAGGGAGGGGGAAAAACTGTTTTTT. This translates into CASREGEKLFF.

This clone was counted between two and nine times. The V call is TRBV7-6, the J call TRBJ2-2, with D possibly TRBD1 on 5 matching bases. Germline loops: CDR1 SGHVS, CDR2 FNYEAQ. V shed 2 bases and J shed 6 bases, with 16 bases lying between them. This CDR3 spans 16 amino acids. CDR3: CASSLMGRAVSGELFF. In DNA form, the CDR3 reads TGTGCCAGCAGCTTAATGGGCAGGGCGGTGTCCGGGGAGCTGTTTTTT.

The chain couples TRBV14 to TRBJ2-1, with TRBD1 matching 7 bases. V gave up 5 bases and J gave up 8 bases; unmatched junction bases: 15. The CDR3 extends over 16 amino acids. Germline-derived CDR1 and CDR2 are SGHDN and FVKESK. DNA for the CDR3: TGTGCCAGCAGCGGGAAGACAGGGAAAGTAAGGGATGAGCAGTTCTTC. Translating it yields CASSGKTGKVRDEQFF.

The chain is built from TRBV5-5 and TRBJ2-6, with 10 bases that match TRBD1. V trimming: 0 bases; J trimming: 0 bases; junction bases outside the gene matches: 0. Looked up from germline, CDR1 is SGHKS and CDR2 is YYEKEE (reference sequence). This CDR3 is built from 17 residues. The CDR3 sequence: CASSLGTGGSGANVLTF. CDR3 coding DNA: TGTGCCAGCAGCTTGGGGACAGGGGGCTCTGGGGCCAACGTCCTGACTTTC.

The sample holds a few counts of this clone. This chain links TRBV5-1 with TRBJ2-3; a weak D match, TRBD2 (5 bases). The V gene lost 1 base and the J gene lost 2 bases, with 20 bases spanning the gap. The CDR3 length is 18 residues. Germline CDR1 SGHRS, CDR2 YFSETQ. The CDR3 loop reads CASSLSTRSRLDTDTQYF. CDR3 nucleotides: TGCGCCAGCAGCTTGAGTACTAGGTCACGACTTGACACAGATACGCAGTATTTT.

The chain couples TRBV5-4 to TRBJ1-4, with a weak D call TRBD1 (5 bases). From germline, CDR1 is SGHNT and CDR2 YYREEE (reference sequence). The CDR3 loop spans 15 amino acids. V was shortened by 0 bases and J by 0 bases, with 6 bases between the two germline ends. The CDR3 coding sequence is TGTGCCAGCAGCTTGGGGGGGGCAACTAATGAAAAACTGTTTTTT. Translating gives CASSLGGATNEKLFF.

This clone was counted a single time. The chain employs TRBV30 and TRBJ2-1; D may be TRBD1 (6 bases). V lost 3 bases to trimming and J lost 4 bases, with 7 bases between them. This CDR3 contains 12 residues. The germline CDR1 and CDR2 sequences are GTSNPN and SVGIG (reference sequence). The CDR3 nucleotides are TGTGCCTGGAGCCAGGGGTACAATGAGCAGTTCTTC. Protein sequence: CAWSQGYNEQFF. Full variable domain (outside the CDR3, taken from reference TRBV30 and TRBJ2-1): SQTIHQWPATLVQPVGSPLSLECTVEGTSNPNLYWYRQAAGRGLQLLFYSVGIGQISSEVPQNLSASRPQDRQFILSSKKLLLSDSGFYLCAWSQGYNEQFFGPGTRLTVL.

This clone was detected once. The CDR3 here is CASRQQGPYGYTF. The CDR3 DNA follows: TGTGCCAGCAGACAACAGGGACCCTATGGCTACACCTTC. The chain recombines TRBV6-5 with TRBJ1-2; TRBD1 might be the D (6 bases). V lost 6 bases, J lost 4 bases, and 12 bases lay in between. The CDR3 length is 13 residues. Germline V gives CDR1 MNHEY, CDR2 SVGAGI.

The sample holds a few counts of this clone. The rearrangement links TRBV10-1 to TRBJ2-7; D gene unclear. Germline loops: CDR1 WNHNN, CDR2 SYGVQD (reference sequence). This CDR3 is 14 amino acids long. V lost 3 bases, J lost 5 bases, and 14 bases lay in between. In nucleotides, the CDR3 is TGCGCCAGCAGTGAATCAAACTCGGTCAACGAGCAGTACTTC. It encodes CASSESNSVNEQYF.

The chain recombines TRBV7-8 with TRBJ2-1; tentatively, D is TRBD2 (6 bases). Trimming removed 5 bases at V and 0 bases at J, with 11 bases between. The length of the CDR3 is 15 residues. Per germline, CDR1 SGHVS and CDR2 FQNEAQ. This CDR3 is CASSRGLSSYNEQFF. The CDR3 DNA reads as TGTGCCAGCAGCAGAGGACTAAGCTCCTACAATGAGCAGTTCTTC.

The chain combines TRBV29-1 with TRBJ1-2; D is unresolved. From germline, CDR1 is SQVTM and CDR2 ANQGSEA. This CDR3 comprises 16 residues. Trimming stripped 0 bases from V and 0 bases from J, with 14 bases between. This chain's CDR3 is CSVEDQVGEANYGYTF. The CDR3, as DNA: TGCAGCGTTGAAGATCAAGTCGGGGAAGCTAACTATGGCTACACCTTC.

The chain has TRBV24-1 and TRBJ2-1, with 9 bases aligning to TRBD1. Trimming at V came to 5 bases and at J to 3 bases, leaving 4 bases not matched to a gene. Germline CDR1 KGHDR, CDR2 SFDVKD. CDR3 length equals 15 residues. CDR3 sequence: CATSATDRGYNEQFF. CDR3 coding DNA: TGTGCCACCAGTGCGACGGACAGGGGCTACAATGAGCAGTTCTTC.

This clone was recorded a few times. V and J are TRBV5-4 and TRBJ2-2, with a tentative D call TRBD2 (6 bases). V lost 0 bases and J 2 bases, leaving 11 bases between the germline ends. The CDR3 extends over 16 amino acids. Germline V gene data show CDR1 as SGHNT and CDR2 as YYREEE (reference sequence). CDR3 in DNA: TGTGCCAGCAGCTTGGGGCAGGGAGGAAACACCGGGGAGCTGTTTTTT. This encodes CASSLGQGGNTGELFF. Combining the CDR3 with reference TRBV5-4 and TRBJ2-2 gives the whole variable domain ETGVTQSPTHLIKTRGQQVTLRCSSQSGHNTVSWYQQALGQGPQFIFQYYREEENGRGNFPPRFSGLQFPNYSSELNVNALELDDSALYLCASSLGQGGNTGELFFGEGSRLTVL.

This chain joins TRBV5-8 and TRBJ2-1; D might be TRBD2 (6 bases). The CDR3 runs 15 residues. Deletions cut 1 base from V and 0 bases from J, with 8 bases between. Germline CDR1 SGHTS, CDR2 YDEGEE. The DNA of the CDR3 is TGTGCCAGCAGCTTGCTGGAGGGCTCCTACAATGAGCAGTTCTTC. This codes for CASSLLEGSYNEQFF.